What follows are 32 T cell receptor beta chains derived from one specimen sequenced in a study of cytomegalovirus exposure and HLA in healthy donors. A multiplex PCR was run with 60 Vbeta primers and 13 Jbeta primers. Sequencing used immunoSEQ multiplex PCR; TCRdb keeps in-frame clones, though not all of them. The sample holds about 170,000 clones, 65% to 80% seen once. The specimen sequenced was PBMCs. The receptor set was obtained from a female donor in good health and CMV-seronegative.

The chain combines TRBV7-6 with TRBJ2-7; 7 nucleotides line up with TRBD2. The CDR3 runs 14 residues. Germline values: CDR1 SGHVS, CDR2 FNYEAQ. V trimming: 1 base; J trimming: 2 bases; junction bases outside the gene matches: 2. CDR3 bases: TGTGCCAGCAGCTTAGAACGGGGGGCCTACGAGCAGTACTTC. Its translation: CASSLERGAYEQYF.

This clone was observed a single time. V and J are TRBV18 and TRBJ1-2; D not resolved. The CDR3 totals 15 residues. V was pared by 0 bases and J by 8 bases, with 16 bases between. Germline V CDR1 and CDR2: KGHSH, LQKENI. CDR3 protein: CASSPPIGNSGGYTF. In DNA form, the CDR3 reads TGTGCCAGCTCACCACCTATCGGGAATTCTGGCGGCTACACCTTC. The variable domain in full, completed from reference TRBV18 and TRBJ1-2, reads NAGVMQNPRHLVRRRGQEARLRCSPMKGHSHVYWYRQLPEEGLKFMVYLQKENIIDESGMPKERFSAEFPKEGPSILRIQQVVRGDSAAYFCASSPPIGNSGGYTFGSGTRLTVV.

There are a few counts of this clone. J is TRBJ2-5 and V is TRBV19; 13 nucleotides agree with TRBD2. CDR1 and CDR2 (germline): LNHDA, SQIVND (reference sequence). Trimming took 6 bases from V and 1 from J; bases not matched to a gene: 8. This CDR3 region has 17 residues. This CDR3 is CASRLGTSGVLQETQYF. In nucleotides, the CDR3 is TGTGCCAGTAGGCTCGGGACTAGCGGGGTTCTCCAAGAGACCCAGTACTTC.

This clone has more than one count but fewer than ten. The chain is built from TRBV6-5 and TRBJ2-7; 7 bases are shared with TRBD1. Unmatched junction bases numbered 8, after V lost 1 base and J lost 5 bases. Germline CDR1 and CDR2: MNHEY and SVGAGI. This CDR3 has 15 residues. CDR3 nucleotides: TGTGCCAGCAGTTACTTAGGGGGCCCCCCTCACGAGCAGTACTTC. Its translation: CASSYLGGPPHEQYF.

The CDR3 protein is CAWSVGLAGVTGELFF. As DNA, the CDR3 is TGTGCCTGGAGTGTGGGACTAGCGGGGGTCACCGGGGAGCTGTTTTTT. This chain links TRBV30 with TRBJ2-2; 14 bases align to TRBD2. The CDR3 length is 16 residues. CDR1 GTSNPN and CDR2 SVGIG come from the germline V gene (reference sequence). V dropped 0 bases and J dropped 4; count of bases not matched to a gene: 1.

In this sample, this clone turned up once. The chain is built from TRBV10-3 and TRBJ1-2, with D tentatively TRBD1 (5 bases). Germline CDR1 is ENHRY and CDR2 is SYGVKD. The CDR3 extends over 14 amino acids. The V gene lost 2 bases and the J gene lost 6 bases, with 13 bases spanning the gap. The DNA of the CDR3 is TGTGCCATCAGTGAGCCCAGGCAGGGTGATGGCTACACCTTC. Amino acids: CAISEPRQGDGYTF.

The gene calls are TRBV27 and TRBJ1-2; no definite D call. The V end lost 6 bases, the J end lost 0 bases, and 8 bases lay between the germline ends. The CDR3 runs to 13 residues. Per germline, CDR1 MNHEY and CDR2 SMNVEV (reference sequence). The CDR3 sequence: CASSHGTNYGYTF. CDR3 nucleotide sequence: TGTGCCAGCAGCCACGGGACTAACTATGGCTACACCTTC.

In this sample, this clone turned up a few times. The rearrangement joins TRBV6-1 to TRBJ1-4; 9 bases line up with TRBD1. The J segment lost 11 bases and the V segment lost 6 bases, leaving 7 bases of the junction unmatched. The CDR3 loop spans 13 amino acids. Germline CDR1 and CDR2: MNHNS and SASEGT. CDR3 residues: CASRQGQGLKLFF. The CDR3, as DNA: TGTGCCAGCAGACAGGGACAGGGATTGAAACTGTTTTTT.

V is TRBV19 and J is TRBJ1-5; tentatively, D is TRBD1 (6 bases). The germline V and J ends were trimmed by 4 bases and 4 bases, with 11 bases remaining between them. Germline V gene data show CDR1 as LNHDA and CDR2 as SQIVND (reference sequence). The CDR3 is made up of 14 amino acids. The CDR3 DNA is TGTGCCAGTAGTACCACAGGGAGAAATCAGCCCCAGCATTTT. Protein sequence: CASSTTGRNQPQHF.

The rearrangement joins TRBV18 to TRBJ1-3, with D perhaps matching TRBD1 (5 bases). V lost 2 bases to trimming and J lost 8 bases, with 10 bases between them. The CDR3 runs 13 residues. Germline V CDR1 and CDR2: KGHSH, LQKENI. CDR3 sequence (DNA): TGTGCCAGCTCACCAACCTGGGGGGACACCATATATTTT. It encodes CASSPTWGDTIYF.

Comments on this clone: Other DNA variants within this sample encode the same CDR3. J is TRBJ1-2 and V is TRBV9; tentatively, D is TRBD1 (5 bases). The germline V gene encodes CDR1 SGDLS and CDR2 YYNGEE. V lost 0 bases and J lost 5, with 5 bases in between. The CDR3 loop spans 12 amino acids. The chain's CDR3 is CASSVAGYGYTF. DNA for the CDR3: TGTGCCAGCAGCGTAGCAGGGTATGGCTACACCTTC.

The rearrangement joins TRBV6-1 to TRBJ1-5, with D maybe TRBD1 (5 bases). V was pared by 8 bases and J by 2 bases, with 13 bases between. The CDR3 has 14 amino acids. Germline-derived CDR1 and CDR2 are MNHNS and SASEGT. The CDR3 nucleotides are TGTGCCAGCGGCGGGGAACAGGGCAATCAGCCCCAGCATTTT. Its protein product is CASGGEQGNQPQHF.

This clone showed up just a few times. This sequence joins TRBV21-1 and TRBJ2-5; the table names TRBD2, a call not compared with the DNA. The J call is uncertain, as TRBJ2-7 better fits the DNA end. TRBV21-1 is classified as a pseudogene. This CDR3 has 14 amino acids. The CDR3 spells CASSAREGCYEQYF. CDR3 in DNA: TGTGCCAGCAGTGCGAGGGAGGGGTGCTACGAGCAGTACTTC.

This clone came up once. The chain joins TRBV7-9 to TRBJ2-7, with 13 positions matching TRBD2. V dropped 3 bases and J dropped 2; count of bases not matched to a gene: 4. The length of the CDR3 is 16 residues. The germline V gene has CDR1 SEHNR and CDR2 FQNEAQ (reference sequence). CDR3 residues: CASSFQTSGGTYEQYF. The CDR3 DNA reads as TGTGCCAGCAGCTTCCAGACTAGCGGGGGGACCTACGAGCAGTACTTC.

The chain has TRBV5-1 and TRBJ2-7; a weak D match, TRBD1 (6 bases). The CDR3 extends over 15 amino acids. Germline CDR1 SGHRS, CDR2 YFSETQ. Trimming left V 3 bases short and J 2 bases short, with 15 bases between. CDR3 sequence reads: CASSYNTGYTYEQYF. CDR3 coding DNA: TGCGCCAGCAGCTACAACACAGGGTATACCTACGAGCAGTACTTC.

The rearrangement joins TRBV5-6 to TRBJ1-6; a possible D gene is TRBD1 (5 bases). The CDR3 contains 17 residues. Per germline, CDR1 SGHDT and CDR2 YYEEEE. V gave up 0 bases and J gave up 8 bases, with 18 bases separating them. The CDR3 reads CASSLGDSRAPYSPLHF. As DNA, the CDR3 is TGTGCCAGCAGCTTGGGGGACTCCAGGGCCCCATATTCACCCCTCCACTTT.

CDR3 in amino acids: CASSTSASYEQYF. Written as DNA, the CDR3 is TGTGCCAGTAGTACTAGCGCCTCCTACGAGCAGTACTTC. The chain links TRBV19 to TRBJ2-7; weak D call: TRBD2 (6 bases). V lost 4 bases, J lost 0 bases, and 7 bases lay in between. CDR1 and CDR2 (germline): LNHDA, SQIVND (reference sequence). This CDR3 is 13 amino acids long.

The rearrangement joins TRBV29-1 to TRBJ2-3; a possible D gene is TRBD1 (5 bases). The V gene's germline CDR1 is SQVTM and CDR2 ANQGSEA. The CDR3 is 13 amino acids. Trimming cost V 1 base and J 3 bases, with 8 bases left between them. CDR3 in DNA: TGCAGCGTTGAAGTCAGGGAAACAGATACGCAGTATTTT. Translation gives CSVEVRETDTQYF.

The table lists this clone with a few counts. The DNA of the CDR3 is TGTGCCAGCAGCCAAGATGGGACAGCGAACACCGGGGAGCTGTTTTTT. This translates into CASSQDGTANTGELFF. V gene TRBV4-2 combines with J gene TRBJ2-2, with 7 bases aligning to TRBD1. The V gene end was trimmed by 0 bases and the J gene end by 0 bases; junction bases not matched to a gene: 1. The length of the CDR3 is 16 residues. Germline V gives CDR1 LGHNA, CDR2 YNFKEQ.

This clone has at least ten counts. This sequence joins TRBV25-1 and TRBJ1-2; 8 nucleotides match TRBD1. The CDR3 consists of 15 residues. The germline CDR1 and CDR2 sequences are MGHDK and SYGVNS. V dropped 3 bases and J dropped 6; count of bases not matched to a gene: 9. DNA of the CDR3: TGTGCCAGCAGTGATATTCGTGGACAGGGAGATGGCTACACCTTC. Translating it yields CASSDIRGQGDGYTF.

The gene calls are TRBV7-3 and TRBJ2-7, with 9 bases matching TRBD2. Per the germline V gene, CDR1 is SGHTA and CDR2 is FQGTGA. This CDR3 has 15 amino acids. Germline trimming cut 5 bases from V and 5 bases from J; bases unmatched to any gene: 10. The CDR3: CASSPDSGSNNEQYF. CDR3 in DNA: TGTGCCAGCAGCCCCGATAGCGGGAGTAACAACGAGCAGTACTTC.

The count of this clone is one. The chain has TRBV7-3 and TRBJ2-3; 8 bases align to TRBD2. Germline lookup yields CDR1 SGHTA and CDR2 FQGTGA. The CDR3 sequence is 16 residues long. Trimming removed 2 bases from V and 4 bases from J; junction bases left unmatched: 8. In DNA form, the CDR3 reads TGTGCCAGCAGCTTATCGGTACGGGGGGGCGCAGATACGCAGTATTTT. Residues: CASSLSVRGGADTQYF.

The chain couples TRBV6-4 to TRBJ2-7; tentatively, D is TRBD1 (7 bases). The CDR3 runs to 15 residues. V lost 3 bases and J 3 bases, leaving 15 bases between the germline ends. Per the germline V gene, CDR1 is MRHNA and CDR2 is SNTAGT. CDR3 in DNA: TGTGCCAGCAGTGAGGGGCCAGGGGGGTACTACGAGCAGTACTTC. Protein sequence: CASSEGPGGYYEQYF.

In its sample, this clone was seen a few times. This CDR3 reads CASEHSSTDTQYF. CDR3 DNA: TGTGCCAGCGAACATTCTAGCACAGATACGCAGTATTTT. The chain joins TRBV6-1 to TRBJ2-3; D remains ambiguous. The V end was cut by 8 bases, the J end by 0 bases, with 9 bases between. Germline V gives CDR1 MNHNS, CDR2 SASEGT. This CDR3 has 13 amino acids.

The genes are TRBV4-2 and TRBJ1-2; no reliable D call. V was trimmed by 3 bases and J by 7 bases, leaving 18 bases between them. Germline V gene lookup returns CDR1 LGHNA and CDR2 YNFKEQ. The CDR3 runs to 15 residues. CDR3 region: CASSHLPAGEAGYTF. CDR3 sequence (DNA): TGTGCCAGCAGCCATCTCCCGGCGGGAGAGGCTGGCTACACCTTC.

This chain joins TRBV5-1 and TRBJ1-5; no firm D call. Germline lookup yields CDR1 SGHRS and CDR2 YFSETQ. Trimming took off 4 bases at V and 5 bases at J, with 19 bases between the two ends. The CDR3 has 16 amino acids. CDR3: CASSPSGPDIYQPQHF. The CDR3 DNA sequence: TGCGCCAGCAGCCCCTCTGGGCCCGACATTTATCAGCCCCAGCATTTT.

Written as DNA, the CDR3 is TGTGCCAGCTCACCTCTTCGGCAGGGTCCTCCCTTCTCGTACGAGCAGTACTTC. It encodes CASSPLRQGPPFSYEQYF. The chain has TRBV18 and TRBJ2-7, with a tentative D call TRBD1 (5 bases). The CDR3 spans 18 residues. Germline V gene lookup returns CDR1 KGHSH and CDR2 LQKENI. V lost 3 bases and J lost 4, with 25 bases in between. The full variable domain, rest sourced from reference TRBV18 and TRBJ2-7, is NAGVMQNPRHLVRRRGQEARLRCSPMKGHSHVYWYRQLPEEGLKFMVYLQKENIIDESGMPKERFSAEFPKEGPSILRIQQVVRGDSAAYFCASSPLRQGPPFSYEQYFGPGTRLTVT.

The chain links TRBV5-8 to TRBJ1-5; the D is unclear. With 2 bases removed from V and 4 bases from J, the gap between germline ends came to 13 bases. The CDR3 totals 15 residues. Looked up from germline, CDR1 is SGHTS and CDR2 is YDEGEE. The CDR3 DNA reads as TGTGCCAGCAGCTTCCCAGACGGGTATAATCAGCCCCAGCATTTT. It specifies CASSFPDGYNQPQHF. The full variable domain, its missing parts supplied by reference TRBV5-8 and TRBJ1-5, is EAGVTQSPTHLIKTRGQQATLRCSPISGHTSVYWYQQALGLGLQFLLWYDEGEERNRGNFPPRFSGRQFPNYSSELNVNALELEDSALYLCASSFPDGYNQPQHFGDGTRLSIL.

This clone was picked up a small number of times. The chain carries TRBV6-1 and TRBJ1-5, with unresolved D. This CDR3 has 11 amino acids. In germline, CDR1 is MNHNS, CDR2 SASEGT. The V and J ends lost 7 bases and 8 bases respectively, with 9 bases between them. This chain's CDR3 is CASNNREPQHF. CDR3 nucleotide sequence: TGTGCCAGCAATAATCGTGAGCCCCAGCATTTT.

This chain links TRBV5-6 with TRBJ1-5, with a tentative D call TRBD1 (5 bases). Germline V gives CDR1 SGHDT, CDR2 YYEEEE. The V end lost 3 bases, the J end lost 7 bases, and 11 bases lay between the germline ends. The CDR3 is made up of 13 amino acids. This CDR3 is CASSSRVEQPQHF. The CDR3 DNA follows: TGTGCCAGCAGCTCCAGGGTTGAGCAGCCCCAGCATTTT.

The chain is built from TRBV4-1 and TRBJ2-5, with D tentatively TRBD2 (5 bases). Germline lookup yields CDR1 MGHRA and CDR2 YSYEKL. The CDR3 extends over 15 amino acids. V lost 1 base to trimming and J lost 2 bases, with 11 bases between them. The CDR3 nucleotides read TGCGCCAGCAGCCAAGCGACGAGAGGGCAAGAGACCCAGTACTTC. Translation gives CASSQATRGQETQYF.

A single count supports this clone. The chain employs TRBV7-6 and TRBJ1-4; D ambiguous. The germline V gene encodes CDR1 SGHVS and CDR2 FNYEAQ. V lost 6 bases and J lost 0, with 14 bases in between. The CDR3 is 16 residues long. This chain's CDR3 is CASRLLHPATNEKLFF. The CDR3 bases are TGTGCCAGCAGACTACTACACCCTGCAACTAATGAAAAACTGTTTTTT. The full variable domain, in which reference TRBV7-6 and TRBJ1-4 provide the parts outside the CDR3, is GAGVSQSPRYKVTKRGQDVALRCDPISGHVSLYWYRQALGQGPEFLTYFNYEAQQDKSGLPNDRFSAERPEGSISTLTIQRTEQRDSAMYRCASRLLHPATNEKLFFGSGTQLSVL.